The 13 T cell receptor beta chains in this list originate from one sample, sequenced in a study of blood T cells in healthy people across ages. Primed by a sample-barcoded 5' primer and a J-beta primer mix, a second PCR proceeded for about 6 to 12 cycles. TCRdb redid the calling of the 5' RACE reads with MiXCR, one entry per CDR3 protein. The sample holds roughly 570,000 distinct CDR3 sequences, about 26% seen once. Sequencing used blood. The receptor source for this set is a woman in her 70s in good health.

The genes are TRBV3-1 and TRBJ2-7; D remains unclear. CDR1 and CDR2 from the germline V gene are LGHDT and YNNKEL (reference sequence). V lost 3 bases and J lost 3, with 12 bases in between. The CDR3 extends over 14 amino acids. In nucleotides, the CDR3 is TGTGCCAGCAGCCACATAGGAGCCCTCTACGAGCAGTACTTC. Amino acid sequence: CASSHIGALYEQYF.

The V and J genes are TRBV11-1 and TRBJ1-6; no clear D. The CDR3 spans 14 residues. Germline V gives CDR1 SGHAT, CDR2 FQDESV (reference sequence). Between the trimmed V and J ends, which lost 5 bases and 10 bases, there was a span of 15 bases. CDR3 nucleotides: TGTGCCAGCAGCCACATCCCAAGCGGGTCACCCCTCCACTTT. This encodes CASSHIPSGSPLHF.

This chain connects TRBV12-3 or TRBV12-4 to TRBJ2-4, with TRBD1 as a possible D gene (5 bases). The V end lost 2 bases, the J end lost 5 bases, and 10 bases lay between the germline ends. CDR3 size: 14 residues. CDR3 DNA sequence: TGTGCCAGCAGTTTATGGCAGGGCCAAAACATTCAGTACTTC. This encodes CASSLWQGQNIQYF.

The rearrangement uses TRBV20-1 and TRBJ2-5; 8 nucleotides agree with TRBD2. CDR1 and CDR2 (germline): DFQATT, SNEGSKA (reference sequence). This CDR3 comprises 14 residues. V shed 5 bases and J 0 bases; nucleotides not matched to a gene: 5. The CDR3 DNA reads as TGCAGTGCTTTCCCGGGGGGGCACCAAGAGACCCAGTACTTC. Translating it yields CSAFPGGHQETQYF.

A few counts support this clonotype. The J gene is TRBJ2-7, the V gene TRBV4-2; a possible D gene is TRBD2 (5 bases). The CDR3 totals 15 residues. Germline V CDR1 and CDR2: LGHNA, YNFKEQ. The germline V and J ends were trimmed by 4 bases and 4 bases, with 17 bases remaining between them. DNA for the CDR3: TGTGCCAGCAGCCGCGGTAACGTTGAGGGATACGAGCAGTACTTC. Protein product: CASSRGNVEGYEQYF.

The chain uses TRBV18 and TRBJ2-1; 11 bases line up with TRBD2. The CDR3 is 16 amino acids. From germline, CDR1 is KGHSH and CDR2 LQKENI. Trimming at V came to 5 bases and at J to 0 bases, leaving 3 bases not matched to a gene. The CDR3 bases are TGTGCCAGCTCAAGGACTAGCGGGCCCTCCTACAATGAGCAGTTCTTC. Residues: CASSRTSGPSYNEQFF.

This clonotype appeared a few times. This rearrangement joins TRBV7-2 to TRBJ2-3, with D perhaps assigned TRBD1 or TRBD2 (7 bases each). CDR3 length equals 18 residues. Trimming pared 5 bases from V and 8 bases from J, leaving 29 bases between. Looked up from germline, CDR1 is SGHTA and CDR2 is FQGNSA. The CDR3 reads CASSPQGGGSRTRGTQYF. As DNA, the CDR3 is TGTGCCAGCAGCCCTCAGGGGGGGGGTAGCAGGACACGGGGTACGCAGTATTTT.

Details on this clonotype: One junction end disagrees with the germline gene, perhaps due to a read error. V and J are TRBV6-1 and TRBJ2-5; 9 nucleotides match TRBD2. Per germline, CDR1 MNHNS and CDR2 SASEGT. The CDR3 has 17 amino acids. The CDR3 DNA sequence: TGTGCCAGCAGTTCCAAAAGGCGGGGGGGCCTGGGAGAGACCCGGTACTTC. This translates into CASSSKRRGGLGETRYF.

The chain recombines TRBV15 with TRBJ2-5, with 12 bases lining up with TRBD2. Trimming at V came to 2 bases and at J to 4 bases, leaving 14 bases not matched to a gene. CDR1 LNHNV and CDR2 YYDKDF come from the germline V gene (reference sequence). This CDR3 is 19 amino acids long. The CDR3 bases are TGTGCCACCAGCAGATCCTTGGGGTCTAGCGGGGGGGCCGGAGAGACCCAGTACTTC. Amino acid sequence: CATSRSLGSSGGAGETQYF. The whole variable domain, remainder taken from reference TRBV15 and TRBJ2-5, is DAMVIQNPRYQVTQFGKPVTLSCSQTLNHNVMYWYQQKSSQAPKLLFHYYDKDFNNEADTPDNFQSRRPNTSFCFLDIRSPGLGDTAMYLCATSRSLGSSGGAGETQYFGPGTRLLVL.

The table lists this clonotype with a few counts. The rearrangement uses TRBV20-1 and TRBJ1-5, with 8 bases matching TRBD1. The germline gives CDR1 DFQATT, CDR2 SNEGSKA (reference sequence). The junction had 3 bases not matched to a gene; V was cut back by 1 base and J by 4 bases. CDR3 length: 14 residues. The CDR3 loop reads CSARANRGNQPQHF. The CDR3 DNA sequence: TGCAGTGCTAGAGCAAACAGGGGGAATCAGCCCCAGCATTTT.

The rearrangement links TRBV7-3 to TRBJ1-1; D possibly corresponds to TRBD1 (6 bases). Between the trimmed V and J ends, which lost 2 bases and 7 bases, there was a span of 14 bases. Germline V gene lookup returns CDR1 SGHTA and CDR2 FQGTGA. The CDR3 consists of 14 residues. Written as DNA, the CDR3 is TGTGCCAGCAGCTTAGAGACAGGAAGAAATGAAGCTTTCTTT. Translated: CASSLETGRNEAFF.

V and J are TRBV2 and TRBJ1-5; a weak D match, TRBD1 (6 bases). CDR1 SNHLY and CDR2 FYNNEI come from the germline V gene. This CDR3 spans 13 amino acids. V was trimmed by 4 bases and J by 5 bases, leaving 9 bases between them. The CDR3: CASSAGGHQPQHF. For the CDR3, the DNA is TGTGCCAGCAGTGCCGGGGGGCATCAGCCCCAGCATTTT.

As concerns this clonotype: A read error is possible here, since a much larger clone lies one base away. This chain links TRBV6-6 with TRBJ1-2, with a possible D match to TRBD1 (6 bases). The CDR3 is made up of 13 amino acids. In germline, CDR1 is MNHNY, CDR2 SVGAGI (reference sequence). V was cut by 2 bases and J by 6 bases, with 10 bases left in between. CDR3 loop: CASSYRTGNGYTF. In nucleotides, the CDR3 is TGTGCCAGCAGTTACCGCACAGGGAATGGCTACACCTTC.